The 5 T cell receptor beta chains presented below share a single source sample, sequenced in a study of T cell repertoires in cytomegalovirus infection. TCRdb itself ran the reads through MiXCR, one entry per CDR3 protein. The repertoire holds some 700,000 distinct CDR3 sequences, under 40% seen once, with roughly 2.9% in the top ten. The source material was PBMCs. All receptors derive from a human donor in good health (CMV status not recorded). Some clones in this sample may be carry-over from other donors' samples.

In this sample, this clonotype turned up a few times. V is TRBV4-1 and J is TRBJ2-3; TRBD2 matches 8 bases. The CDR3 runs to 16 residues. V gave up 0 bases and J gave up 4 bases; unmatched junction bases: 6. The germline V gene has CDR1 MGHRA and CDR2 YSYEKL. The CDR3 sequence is CASSQDLRGGPDTQYF. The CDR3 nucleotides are TGCGCCAGCAGCCAAGATCTACGGGGGGGCCCAGATACGCAGTATTTT.

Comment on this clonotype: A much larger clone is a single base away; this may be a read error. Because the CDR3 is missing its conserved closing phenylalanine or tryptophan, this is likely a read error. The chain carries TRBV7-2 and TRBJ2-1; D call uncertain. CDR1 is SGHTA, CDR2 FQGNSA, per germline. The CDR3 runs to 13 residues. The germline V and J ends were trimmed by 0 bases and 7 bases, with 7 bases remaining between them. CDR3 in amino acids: CASSLAVGNEQFL. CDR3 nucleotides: TGTGCCAGCAGCTTAGCGGTAGGGAATGAGCAGTTCTTA.

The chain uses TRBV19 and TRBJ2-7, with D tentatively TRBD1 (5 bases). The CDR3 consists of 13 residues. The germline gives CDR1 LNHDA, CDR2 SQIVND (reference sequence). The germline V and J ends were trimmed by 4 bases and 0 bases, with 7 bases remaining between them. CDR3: CASSRGYSYEQYF. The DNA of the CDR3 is TGTGCCAGTAGTAGGGGCTACTCCTACGAGCAGTACTTC.

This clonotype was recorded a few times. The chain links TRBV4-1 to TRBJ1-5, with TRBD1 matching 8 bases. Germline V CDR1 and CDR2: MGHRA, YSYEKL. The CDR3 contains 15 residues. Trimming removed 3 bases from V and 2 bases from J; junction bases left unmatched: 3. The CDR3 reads CASSHQGARNQPQHF. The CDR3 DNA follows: TGCGCCAGCAGCCACCAGGGGGCTCGCAATCAGCCCCAGCATTTT.

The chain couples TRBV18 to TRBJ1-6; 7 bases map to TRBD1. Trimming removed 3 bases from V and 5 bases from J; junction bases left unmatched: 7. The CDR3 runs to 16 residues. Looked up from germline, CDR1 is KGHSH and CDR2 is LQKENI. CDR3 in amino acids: CASSPQMTGNNSPLHF. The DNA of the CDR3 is TGTGCCAGCTCACCCCAAATGACAGGGAATAATTCACCCCTCCACTTT. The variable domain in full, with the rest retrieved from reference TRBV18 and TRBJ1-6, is NAGVMQNPRHLVRRRGQEARLRCSPMKGHSHVYWYRQLPEEGLKFMVYLQKENIIDESGMPKERFSAEFPKEGPSILRIQQVVRGDSAAYFCASSPQMTGNNSPLHFGNGTRLTVT.